This TCR beta chain was retrieved from a study of blood T cells in healthy people across ages. With V trimmed by 3 bases and J by 12 bases, 13 bases remained unmatched. CDR1 is DFQATT, CDR2 SNEGSKA, per germline (reference sequence). CDR3 length: 14 residues. Together with a sample-barcoded 5' primer, a J-beta primer mix was included in a second PCR lasting about 7 to 11 cycles. MiXCR, run by TCRdb on the 5' RACE reads, gives a single entry per CDR3 protein. The table has 1.5 million or so distinct CDR3 sequences, 35% to 45% seen once. In the case of this clonotype: Antigen specificity is unknown.

Whole-study findings and limits: In long-lived donors, naive CD4+ cell counts and diversity exceeded those of aged donors.

The clonotype was recovered from a woman in her late teens or twenties in good health. Sequences were obtained from blood. This rearrangement joins TRBV20-1 to TRBJ2-1; TRBD2 matches at 8 bases. The CDR3 protein is CSASLREVDVGQFF. In nucleotides, the CDR3 is TGCAGTGCTAGTTTGCGGGAGGTCGATGTCGGGCAGTTCTTC.